Listed here are 19 T cell receptor beta chains from one sample, sequenced in a study of blood T cell repertoires in COVID-19. The assay was immunoSEQ multiplex PCR, and TCRdb's table has in-frame clones only and misses some. Here the sample spans roughly 450,000 clones, less than 95% being singletons. Input material: PBMCs or T cells enriched from blood (not recorded which). These receptors were obtained from a man younger than 35 who had recovered from COVID-19.

The V and J genes are TRBV28 and TRBJ2-7; D gene uncertain. Trimming removed 6 bases from V and 6 bases from J, with 12 bases in between. CDR1 and CDR2 (germline): MDHEN, SYDVKM. The CDR3 covers 12 residues. CDR3 coding DNA: TGTGCCAGCAGCCGAGGAATCTCCGAGCAGTACTTC. This sequence encodes CASSRGISEQYF.

The chain links TRBV27 to TRBJ2-1, with D possibly being TRBD2 (5 bases). The germline V gene encodes CDR1 MNHEY and CDR2 SMNVEV (reference sequence). V was cut by 5 bases and J by 1 base, with 12 bases left in between. This CDR3 region has 15 residues. The CDR3 DNA sequence: TGTGCCAGCAGTCCTACCCGGGGTTCCTACAATGAGCAGTTCTTC. It is translated as CASSPTRGSYNEQFF.

The chain recombines TRBV5-5 with TRBJ2-3; D possibly corresponds to TRBD1 (5 bases). Germline V gene lookup returns CDR1 SGHKS and CDR2 YYEKEE (reference sequence). CDR3 length: 15 residues. The ends were cut back, 0 bases at V and 4 bases at J, with 12 bases in the middle. Here the CDR3 reads CASSLGAQGPDTQYF. CDR3 DNA: TGTGCCAGCAGCTTGGGGGCGCAGGGCCCAGATACGCAGTATTTT.

The chain couples TRBV12-5 to TRBJ1-5, with D possibly matching TRBD1 (5 bases). The germline V and J ends were trimmed by 2 bases and 2 bases, with 10 bases remaining between them. This CDR3 contains 15 residues. Per the germline V gene, CDR1 is LGHNT and CDR2 is FRNRAP. As DNA, the CDR3 is TGTGCTAGTGGTTTGTCACAGGCGGGCAATCAGCCCCAGCATTTT. Protein: CASGLSQAGNQPQHF.

The chain uses TRBV6-5 and TRBJ1-1; D perhaps matches TRBD1 (6 bases). CDR3 size: 14 residues. In germline, CDR1 is MNHEY, CDR2 SVGAGI. With 6 bases removed from V and 4 bases from J, the gap between germline ends came to 15 bases. CDR3 sequence: CASRPTGRGTEAFF. Here the CDR3 DNA reads TGTGCCAGCAGACCGACAGGTCGAGGCACTGAAGCTTTCTTT.

This sequence joins TRBV5-1 and TRBJ1-6; D not resolved. The CDR3 is 14 residues long. Trimming stripped 2 bases from V and 6 bases from J, with 9 bases between. Germline CDR1 is SGHRS and CDR2 is YFSETQ. CDR3 loop: CASSFESRNSPLHF. The CDR3 region has the DNA TGCGCCAGCAGCTTTGAGTCGCGTAATTCACCCCTCCACTTT.

The gene calls are TRBV5-1 and TRBJ2-1, with 9 bases fitting TRBD2. J was trimmed by 4 bases and V by 0 bases; bases with no gene match: 11. Germline V gene data show CDR1 as SGHRS and CDR2 as YFSETQ. The CDR3 extends over 18 amino acids. The CDR3 bases are TGCGCCAGCAGCTTGGGCTCCCAACTAGCGGGCCGATACAATGAGCAGTTCTTC. This gives the protein CASSLGSQLAGRYNEQFF.

The rearrangement links TRBV6-6 to TRBJ1-1, with a weak D call TRBD1 (6 bases). The CDR3 contains 12 residues. Trimming stripped 2 bases from V and 9 bases from J, with 10 bases between. The germline V gene encodes CDR1 MNHNY and CDR2 SVGAGI (reference sequence). In DNA, the CDR3 is TGTGCCAGCAGTTACCTCGGACAGAAAGCTTTCTTT. Encoded protein: CASSYLGQKAFF.

The V and J genes are TRBV24-1 and TRBJ2-1; 8 bases are shared with TRBD2. The germline V gene encodes CDR1 KGHDR and CDR2 SFDVKD. The CDR3 length is 14 residues. V lost 3 bases to trimming and J lost 10 bases; unmatched junction nucleotides: 7. Written as DNA, the CDR3 is TGTGCCACCAGTGATCTCAGACTAGCGAGGGAGCAGTTCTTC. This gives the protein CATSDLRLAREQFF.

V is TRBV19 and J is TRBJ1-1; possible D gene TRBD1, 6 bases. The CDR3 sequence is 15 residues long. The V gene's germline CDR1 is LNHDA and CDR2 SQIVND (reference sequence). The V and J ends lost 3 bases and 2 bases respectively, with 13 bases between them. The CDR3: CASSIGPGQNTEAFF. CDR3 nucleotide sequence: TGTGCCAGTAGTATCGGACCGGGACAAAACACTGAAGCTTTCTTT. Full variable domain (rest looked up from reference TRBV19 and TRBJ1-1): DGGITQSPKYLFRKEGQNVTLSCEQNLNHDAMYWYRQDPGQGLRLIYYSQIVNDFQKGDIAEGYSVSREKKESFPLTVTSAQKNPTAFYLCASSIGPGQNTEAFFGQGTRLTVV.

This chain joins TRBV9 and TRBJ2-1; no definite D call. V lost 0 bases and J lost 8, with 12 bases in between. This CDR3 is built from 14 residues. The germline CDR1 and CDR2 sequences are SGDLS and YYNGEE. Here the CDR3 reads CASSVATQAYEQFF. In DNA form, the CDR3 reads TGTGCCAGCAGCGTAGCTACGCAGGCCTATGAGCAGTTCTTC. The full variable domain, completed using reference TRBV9 and TRBJ2-1, is DSGVTQTPKHLITATGQRVTLRCSPRSGDLSVYWYQQSLDQGLQFLIQYYNGEERAKGNILERFSAQQFPDLHSELNLSSLELGDSALYFCASSVATQAYEQFFGPGTRLTVL.

V and J are TRBV20-1 and TRBJ2-2; TRBD1 is a possible D gene (6 bases). CDR1 and CDR2 from the germline V gene are DFQATT and SNEGSKA (reference sequence). The germline V and J ends were trimmed by 3 bases and 4 bases, with 9 bases remaining between them. The CDR3 extends over 13 amino acids. The CDR3 region is CSASQGPTGELFF. CDR3 nucleotides: TGCAGTGCTAGTCAGGGGCCCACCGGGGAGCTGTTTTTT.

The J gene is TRBJ2-1, the V gene TRBV5-5, with TRBD2 matching over 11 bases. The CDR3 has 15 residues. V trimming: 6 bases; J trimming: 4 bases; junction bases outside the gene matches: 6. The germline V gene has CDR1 SGHKS and CDR2 YYEKEE (reference sequence). The DNA for the CDR3 is TGTGCCAGCACCTGGGCTAGCGGGGGGTACAATGAGCAGTTCTTC. Its translation is CASTWASGGYNEQFF.

This chain joins TRBV24-1 and TRBJ2-6; 10 nucleotides align to TRBD1. This CDR3 has 18 amino acids. Germline CDR1 is KGHDR and CDR2 is SFDVKD. Trimming at V came to 9 bases and at J to 2 bases, leaving 12 bases not matched to a gene. In nucleotides, the CDR3 is TGTGCCACCGCGGAGACAGGGGGCGGTTCGGCTGGGGCCAACGTCCTGACTTTC. It yields the protein CATAETGGGSAGANVLTF.

This clone occurred once. The chain joins TRBV7-3 to TRBJ2-1; 10 bases match TRBD2. Germline-derived CDR1 and CDR2 are SGHTA and FQGTGA. The CDR3 runs to 16 residues. With 2 bases clipped from V and 6 bases from J, the junction kept 7 bases outside the gene matches. In DNA form, the CDR3 reads TGTGCCAGCAGCTTATCCCCTAGCGGGAGTATCAATGAGCAGTTCTTC. It specifies CASSLSPSGSINEQFF.

This sequence joins TRBV5-1 and TRBJ1-2; D call uncertain. Trimming removed 1 base at V and 10 bases at J, with 8 bases between. The V gene's germline CDR1 is SGHRS and CDR2 YFSETQ. The CDR3 is 11 amino acids. The CDR3 DNA sequence: TGCGCCAGCAGCTTGAACCAGTTCTACACCTTC. As protein: CASSLNQFYTF.

The gene calls are TRBV7-6 and TRBJ2-2, with D perhaps matching TRBD1 (6 bases). The germline CDR1 and CDR2 sequences are SGHVS and FNYEAQ. V lost 1 base and J lost 4, with 10 bases in between. The CDR3 covers 15 residues. CDR3 DNA sequence: TGTGCCAGCAGCTTAGACACAGGGACCACCGGGGAGCTGTTTTTT. It translates to CASSLDTGTTGELFF.

The gene calls are TRBV21-1 and TRBJ1-2; the D call of TRBD1 is as the table states it, not checked on the DNA. TRBV21-1 is shown as a pseudogene. The CDR3 covers 17 residues. This CDR3 reads CASSKEIPPDNIYGYTF. The CDR3 nucleotides are TGTGCCAGCAGCAAAGAAATCCCACCAGATAACATCTATGGCTACACCTTC.

This sequence joins TRBV6-5 and TRBJ1-2; a weak D match, TRBD1 (6 bases). There are 14 residues in the CDR3. Between the trimmed V and J ends, which lost 7 bases and 4 bases, there was a span of 16 bases. CDR1 and CDR2 (germline): MNHEY, SVGAGI. The CDR3 loop is CASTGGGPGYGYTF. CDR3 coding DNA: TGTGCCAGCACTGGGGGGGGGCCGGGCTATGGCTACACCTTC.